Listed below are T cell receptor beta chains from one sample, sequenced in a study of T cells in localized non-small cell lung cancer. Here immunoSEQ multiplex PCR was the method, and the copy in TCRdb shows in-frame clones only, minus some. The profile shows 50,000 to 60,000 clones, about 88% of them singletons. The sequences come from PBMCs, collected before any cancer treatment. The receptors come from a female donor with stage II lung adenocarcinoma. Both conserved end residues are part of each CDR3. Fields, in order: clone size, J gene, D gene, CDR3 length, V gene, CDR3 protein, CDR3 DNA. The D gene is left open where the match is weak. Rows may omit the clone size; those that give it use once, few, many or a size class.

.	TRBJ2-7	.	14	TRBV19	CASSVTPGLSEQYF	TGTGCCAGTAGTGTTACACCGGGGCTAAGCGAGCAGTACTTC
.	TRBJ2-5	.	14	TRBV29-1	CSVDWAGRQETQYF	TGCAGCGTTGATTGGGCGGGCCGCCAAGAGACCCAGTACTTC
.	TRBJ2-4	.	17	TRBV4-2	CASSQESPGRAKNIQYF	TGTGCCAGCAGCCAAGAAAGCCCCGGAAGAGCCAAAAACATTCAGTACTTC
.	TRBJ2-2	.	17	TRBV9	CASSGGRTGLVTGELFF	TGTGCCAGCAGCGGAGGGAGAACAGGGTTGGTGACCGGGGAGCTGTTTTTT
once	TRBJ1-2	.	15	TRBV5-6	CASSLGRKANYGYTF	TGTGCCAGCAGCTTAGGTAGGAAAGCTAACTATGGCTACACCTTC
once	TRBJ1-4	TRBD1	14	TRBV7-3	CASSGQGMEEKLFF	TGTGCCAGCAGCGGACAGGGTATGGAGGAAAAACTGTTTTTT
few	TRBJ2-5	.	13	TRBV19	CASNGGVQETQYF	TGTGCCAGTAATGGTGGGGTCCAAGAGACCCAGTACTTC
.	TRBJ1-1	.	14	TRBV6-5	CASSFGGANTEAFF	TGTGCCAGCAGTTTTGGGGGGGCCAACACTGAAGCTTTCTTT
.	TRBJ1-1	.	14	TRBV6-1	CASSTKTENTEAFF	TGTGCCAGCAGTACAAAGACGGAGAACACTGAAGCTTTCTTT
.	TRBJ2-6	.	16	TRBV5-1	CASSPGGSSGANVLTF	TGCGCCAGCAGCCCCGGAGGGAGCTCTGGGGCCAACGTCCTGACTTTC
.	TRBJ1-2	.	15	TRBV19	CASNFGPAERYGYTF	TGTGCCAGTAATTTTGGACCCGCAGAGAGGTATGGCTACACCTTC